What follows describes a single TCR beta chain. The method was immunoSEQ multiplex PCR; TCRdb's version includes in-frame clones alone and lacks a portion of them. This repertoire shows 95,000 to 150,000 clones, about 90% found once; its top ten account for more than 13%. This record belongs to a study of T cell responses to AZD1222 COVID-19 vaccine. V was clipped by 4 bases and J by 8 bases, with 16 bases between them. CDR1 is SGHKS, CDR2 YYEKEE, per germline (reference sequence). This CDR3 comprises 14 residues. The specimen comprised peripheral blood, sampled on day 0 of AZD1222 vaccination. V is TRBV5-5 and J is TRBJ1-5; D is ambiguous. The receptor was isolated from an adult in good health. The CDR3 loop reads CASSPRAGIEPQHF. The CDR3 nucleotides read TGTGCCAGCAGCCCACGGGCAGGTATTGAGCCCCAGCATTTT.